The source of this TCR beta chain is a study of a mutant IDH1 vaccine in newly diagnosed glioma. V lost 5 bases to trimming and J lost 7 bases, with 11 bases between them. The CDR3 spans 13 residues. The V gene's germline CDR1 is SEHNR and CDR2 FQNEAQ (reference sequence). Overall study results and limits: Overall, 80% to 95% of patients had vaccine-induced immune responses.

The table came from immunoSEQ multiplex PCR; TCRdb's copy has only in-frame clones and leaves some out. The sample lists 35,000 to 45,000 clones, roughly 79% occurring once. The time point here: week 5, during vaccination. In every dose of vaccine, 300 ug of mutant IDH1 20-mer peptide was given alongside topical imiquimod. This clone was counted a few times. Antigen specificity is unknown. J is TRBJ2-2 and V is TRBV7-9, with a possible D match to TRBD2 (6 bases). The starting material was PBMCs, obtained from a glioma patient whose treatment included an IDH1 peptide vaccine. This TCR derives from a man aged 45-65 years with glioma. The CDR3 DNA is TGTGCCAGCAGCCCCGGGGGTGACGGGGAGCTGTTTTTT. Its protein product is CASSPGGDGELFF. Looking up the rest from reference TRBV7-9 and TRBJ2-2 gives the full variable domain: DTGVSQNPRHKITKRGQNVTFRCDPISEHNRLYWYRQTLGQGPEFLTYFQNEAQLEKSRLLSDRFSAERPKGSFSTLEIQRTEQGDSAMYLCASSPGGDGELFFGEGSRLTVL.